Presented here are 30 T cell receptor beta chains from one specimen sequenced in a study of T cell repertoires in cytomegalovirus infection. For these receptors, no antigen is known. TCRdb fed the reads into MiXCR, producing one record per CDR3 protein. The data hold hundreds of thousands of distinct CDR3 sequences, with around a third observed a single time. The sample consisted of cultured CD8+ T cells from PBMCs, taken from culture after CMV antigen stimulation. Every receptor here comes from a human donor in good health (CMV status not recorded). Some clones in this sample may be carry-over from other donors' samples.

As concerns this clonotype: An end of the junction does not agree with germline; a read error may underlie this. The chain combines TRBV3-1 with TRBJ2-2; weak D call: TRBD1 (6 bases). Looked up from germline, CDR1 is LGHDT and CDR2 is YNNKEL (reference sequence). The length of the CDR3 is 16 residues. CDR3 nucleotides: TGTGCCAGCAGCGGGGGCAGTGACGCGAACACCGGGGAGATGTTTTTT. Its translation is CASSGGSDANTGEMFF.

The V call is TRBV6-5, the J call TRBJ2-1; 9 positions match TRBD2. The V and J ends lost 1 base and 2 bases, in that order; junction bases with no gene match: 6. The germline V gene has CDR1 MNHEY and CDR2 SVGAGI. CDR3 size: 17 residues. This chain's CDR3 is CASSYFPGGGAYNEQFF. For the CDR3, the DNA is TGTGCCAGCAGTTACTTCCCCGGCGGGGGGGCCTACAATGAGCAGTTCTTC.

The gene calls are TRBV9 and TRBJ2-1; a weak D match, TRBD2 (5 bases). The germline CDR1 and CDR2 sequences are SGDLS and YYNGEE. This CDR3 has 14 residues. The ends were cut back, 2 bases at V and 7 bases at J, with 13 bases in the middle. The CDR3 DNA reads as TGTGCCAGCAGCGTTCAAAGCAGGAGGAATGAGCAGTTCTTC. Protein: CASSVQSRRNEQFF.

The chain's CDR3 is CAVGKHNYGYTF. Here the CDR3 DNA reads TGTGCCGTCGGGAAGCATAACTATGGCTACACCTTC. The chain uses TRBV27 and TRBJ1-2; D call uncertain. Germline CDR1 is MNHEY and CDR2 is SMNVEV (reference sequence). The germline V and J ends were trimmed by 11 bases and 1 base, with 11 bases remaining between them. This CDR3 spans 12 amino acids.

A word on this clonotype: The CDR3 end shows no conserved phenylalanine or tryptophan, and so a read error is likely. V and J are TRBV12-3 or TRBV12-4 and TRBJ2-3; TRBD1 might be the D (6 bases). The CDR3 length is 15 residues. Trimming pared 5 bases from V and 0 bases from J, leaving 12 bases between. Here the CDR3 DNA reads TGTGCCAGCAGTCTGACAGGCTCTAGCACAGATACGCAGTATTTG. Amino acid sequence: CASSLTGSSTDTQYL.

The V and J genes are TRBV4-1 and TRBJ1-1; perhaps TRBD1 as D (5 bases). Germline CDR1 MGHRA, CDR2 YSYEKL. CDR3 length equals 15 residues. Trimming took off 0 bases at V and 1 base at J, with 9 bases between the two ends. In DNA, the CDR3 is TGCGCCAGCAGCCAAGATGCCGGGACGAACACTGAAGCTTTCTTT. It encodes CASSQDAGTNTEAFF.

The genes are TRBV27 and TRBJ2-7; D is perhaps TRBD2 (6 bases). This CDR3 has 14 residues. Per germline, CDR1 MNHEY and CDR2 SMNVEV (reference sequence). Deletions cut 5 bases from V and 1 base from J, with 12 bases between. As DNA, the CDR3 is TGTGCCAGCAGTCCCGGGACTGAATCCTACGAGCAGTACGTC. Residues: CASSPGTESYEQYV.

The CDR3 sequence: CACAIGWGPYEQYF. The DNA for the CDR3 is TGTGCCTGCGCGATTGGGTGGGGACCCTACGAGCAGTACTTC. The chain is built from TRBV27 and TRBJ2-7; possibly TRBD1 or TRBD2 for D (5 bases each). Trimming took off 11 bases at V and 2 bases at J, with 19 bases between the two ends. Germline-derived CDR1 and CDR2 are MNHEY and SMNVEV (reference sequence). The CDR3 runs to 14 residues.

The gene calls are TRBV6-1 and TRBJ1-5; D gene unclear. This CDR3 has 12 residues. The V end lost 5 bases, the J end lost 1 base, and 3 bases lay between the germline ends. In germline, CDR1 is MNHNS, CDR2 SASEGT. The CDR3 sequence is CASSMSNQPQHF. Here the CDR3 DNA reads TGTGCCAGCAGTATGAGCAATCAGCCCCAGCATTTT.

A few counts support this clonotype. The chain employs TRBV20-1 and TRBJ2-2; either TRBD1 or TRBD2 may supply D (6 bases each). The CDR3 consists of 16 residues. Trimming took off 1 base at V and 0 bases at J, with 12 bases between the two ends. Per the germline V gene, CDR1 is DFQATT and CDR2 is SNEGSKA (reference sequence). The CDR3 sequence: CSARGERGANTGELFF. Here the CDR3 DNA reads TGCAGTGCTAGAGGGGAAAGGGGGGCGAACACCGGGGAGCTGTTTTTT.

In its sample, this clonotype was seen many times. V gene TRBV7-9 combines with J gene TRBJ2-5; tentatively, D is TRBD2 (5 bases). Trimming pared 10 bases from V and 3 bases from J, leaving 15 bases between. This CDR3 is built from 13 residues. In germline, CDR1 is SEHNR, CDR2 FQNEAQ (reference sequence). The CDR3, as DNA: TGTGCCAACCTTGACGGGGAGAAAGAGACCCAGTACTTC. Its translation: CANLDGEKETQYF. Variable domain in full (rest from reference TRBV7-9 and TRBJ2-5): DTGVSQNPRHKITKRGQNVTFRCDPISEHNRLYWYRQTLGQGPEFLTYFQNEAQLEKSRLLSDRFSAERPKGSFSTLEIQRTEQGDSAMYLCANLDGEKETQYFGPGTRLLVL.

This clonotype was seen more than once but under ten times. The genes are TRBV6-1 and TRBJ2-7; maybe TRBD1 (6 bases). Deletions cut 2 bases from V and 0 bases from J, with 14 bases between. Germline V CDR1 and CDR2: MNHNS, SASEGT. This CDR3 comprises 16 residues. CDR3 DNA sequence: TGTGCCAGCAGTGAATACGGAACAGGGAGCTCCTACGAGCAGTACGTC. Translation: CASSEYGTGSSYEQYV.

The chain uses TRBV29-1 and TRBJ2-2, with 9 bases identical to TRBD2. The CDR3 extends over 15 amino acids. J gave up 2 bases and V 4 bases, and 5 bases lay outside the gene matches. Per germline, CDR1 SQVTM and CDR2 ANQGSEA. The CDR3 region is CSVALAGKNTGELFF. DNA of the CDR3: TGCAGCGTTGCCCTAGCGGGGAAAAACACCGGGGAGCTGTTTTTT.

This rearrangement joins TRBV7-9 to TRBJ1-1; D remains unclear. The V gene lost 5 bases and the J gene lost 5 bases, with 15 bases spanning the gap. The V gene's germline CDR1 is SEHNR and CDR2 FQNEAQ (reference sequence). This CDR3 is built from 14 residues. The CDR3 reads CASSPYGAGTEAFF. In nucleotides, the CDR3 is TGTGCCAGCAGCCCCTATGGAGCGGGGACTGAAGCTTTCTTT.

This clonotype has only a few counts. CDR3 region: CATSRDGTPQFF. The CDR3 DNA reads as TGTGCCACCAGCAGGGACGGGACTCCTCAGTTCTTC. The chain links TRBV15 to TRBJ2-1, with TRBD2 as a possible D gene (6 bases). CDR1 is LNHNV and CDR2 is YYDKDF in the germline V gene (reference sequence). Trimming took off 3 bases at V and 13 bases at J, with 13 bases between the two ends. The CDR3 sequence is 12 residues long. The full variable domain, its missing parts supplied by reference TRBV15 and TRBJ2-1, is DAMVIQNPRYQVTQFGKPVTLSCSQTLNHNVMYWYQQKSSQAPKLLFHYYDKDFNNEADTPDNFQSRRPNTSFCFLDIRSPGLGDTAMYLCATSRDGTPQFFGPGTRLTVL.

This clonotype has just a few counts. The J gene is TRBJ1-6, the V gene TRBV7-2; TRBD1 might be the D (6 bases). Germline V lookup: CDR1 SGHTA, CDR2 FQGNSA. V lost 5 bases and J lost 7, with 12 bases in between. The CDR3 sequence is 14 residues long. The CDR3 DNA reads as TGTGCCAGCAGCCCTCGGGGGGGCAATTCACCCCTCCACTTT. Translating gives CASSPRGGNSPLHF.

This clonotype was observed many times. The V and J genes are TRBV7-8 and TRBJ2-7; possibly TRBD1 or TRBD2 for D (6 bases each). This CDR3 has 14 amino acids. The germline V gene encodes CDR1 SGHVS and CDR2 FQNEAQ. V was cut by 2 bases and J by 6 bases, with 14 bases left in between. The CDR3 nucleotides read TGTGCCAGCAGCTTAAGTGGGGGGCGGTCCGAGCAGTACGTC. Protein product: CASSLSGGRSEQYV.

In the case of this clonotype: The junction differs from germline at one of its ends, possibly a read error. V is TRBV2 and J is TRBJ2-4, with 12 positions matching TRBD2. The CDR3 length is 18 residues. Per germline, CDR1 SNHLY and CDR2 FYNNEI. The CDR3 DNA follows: TGTGCCGGCAGTTTCGGGACTAGCGGGTTACTAGCCAAAAACATTCAGTACTTC. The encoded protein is CAGSFGTSGLLAKNIQYF.

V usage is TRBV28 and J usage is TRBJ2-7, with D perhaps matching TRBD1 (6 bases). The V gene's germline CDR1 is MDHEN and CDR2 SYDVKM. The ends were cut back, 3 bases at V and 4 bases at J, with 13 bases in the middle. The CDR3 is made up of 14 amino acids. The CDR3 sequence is CASSFSGQHYEQYV. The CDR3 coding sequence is TGTGCCAGCAGTTTTTCCGGACAGCATTACGAGCAGTACGTC.

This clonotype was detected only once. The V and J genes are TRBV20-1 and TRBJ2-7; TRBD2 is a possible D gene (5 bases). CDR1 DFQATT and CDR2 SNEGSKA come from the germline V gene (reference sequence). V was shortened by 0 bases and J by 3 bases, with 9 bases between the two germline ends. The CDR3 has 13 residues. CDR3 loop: CSARERARYEQYF. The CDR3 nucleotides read TGCAGTGCTAGAGAGCGGGCACGCTACGAGCAGTACTTC.

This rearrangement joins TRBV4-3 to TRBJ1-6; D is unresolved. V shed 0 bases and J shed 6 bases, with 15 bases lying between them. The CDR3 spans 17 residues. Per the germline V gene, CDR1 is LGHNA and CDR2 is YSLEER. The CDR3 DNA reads TGCGCCAGCAGCCAAGATGGTGGAGGGAACCTTAATTCACCCCTCCACTTT. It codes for CASSQDGGGNLNSPLHF.

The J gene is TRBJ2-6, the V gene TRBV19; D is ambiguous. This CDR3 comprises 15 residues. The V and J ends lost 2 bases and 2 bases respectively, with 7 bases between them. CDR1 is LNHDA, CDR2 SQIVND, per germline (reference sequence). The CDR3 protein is CASSISYAGANVLTF. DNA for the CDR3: TGTGCCAGTAGTATAAGCTACGCTGGGGCCAACGTCCTGACTTTC. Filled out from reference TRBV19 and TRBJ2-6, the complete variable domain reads DGGITQSPKYLFRKEGQNVTLSCEQNLNHDAMYWYRQDPGQGLRLIYYSQIVNDFQKGDIAEGYSVSREKKESFPLTVTSAQKNPTAFYLCASSISYAGANVLTFGAGSRLTVL.

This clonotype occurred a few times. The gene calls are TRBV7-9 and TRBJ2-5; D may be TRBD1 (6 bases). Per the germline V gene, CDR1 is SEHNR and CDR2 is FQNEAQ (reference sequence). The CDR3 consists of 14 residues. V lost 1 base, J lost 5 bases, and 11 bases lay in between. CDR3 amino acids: CASSLENRAETQYF. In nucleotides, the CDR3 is TGTGCCAGCAGCTTAGAAAACAGGGCGGAGACCCAGTACTTC.

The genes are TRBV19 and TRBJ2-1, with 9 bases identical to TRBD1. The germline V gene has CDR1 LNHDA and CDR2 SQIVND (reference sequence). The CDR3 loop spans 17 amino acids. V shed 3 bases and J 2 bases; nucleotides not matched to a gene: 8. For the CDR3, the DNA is TGTGCCAGTAGTATTAGACCGGGACAGGGCGCCTACAATGAGCAGTTCTTC. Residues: CASSIRPGQGAYNEQFF.

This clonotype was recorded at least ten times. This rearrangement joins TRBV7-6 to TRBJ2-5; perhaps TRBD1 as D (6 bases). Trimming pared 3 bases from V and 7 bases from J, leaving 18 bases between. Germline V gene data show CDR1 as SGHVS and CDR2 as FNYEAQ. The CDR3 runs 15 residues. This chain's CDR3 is CASSFTGTNRGTQYF. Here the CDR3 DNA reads TGTGCCAGCAGCTTTACAGGGACAAATCGGGGGACCCAGTACTTC.

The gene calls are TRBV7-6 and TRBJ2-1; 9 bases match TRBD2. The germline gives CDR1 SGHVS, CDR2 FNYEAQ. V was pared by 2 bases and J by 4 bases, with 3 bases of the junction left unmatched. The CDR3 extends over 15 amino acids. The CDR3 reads CASSLQRGVYNEQFF. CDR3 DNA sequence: TGTGCCAGCAGCTTACAGCGGGGGGTATACAATGAGCAGTTCTTC.

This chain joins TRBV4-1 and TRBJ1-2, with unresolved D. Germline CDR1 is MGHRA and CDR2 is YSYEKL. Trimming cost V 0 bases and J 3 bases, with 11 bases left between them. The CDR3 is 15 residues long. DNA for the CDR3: TGCGCCAGCAGCCAAGAGGACCTGGAGGACTATGGCTACACCTTC. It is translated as CASSQEDLEDYGYTF.

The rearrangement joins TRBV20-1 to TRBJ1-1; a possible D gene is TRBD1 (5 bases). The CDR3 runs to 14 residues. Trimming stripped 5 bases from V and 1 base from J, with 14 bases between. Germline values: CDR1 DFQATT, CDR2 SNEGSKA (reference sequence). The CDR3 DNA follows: TGCAGTGCTGTCCCTACAACAGGGAACACTGAAGCTTTCTTT. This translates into CSAVPTTGNTEAFF.

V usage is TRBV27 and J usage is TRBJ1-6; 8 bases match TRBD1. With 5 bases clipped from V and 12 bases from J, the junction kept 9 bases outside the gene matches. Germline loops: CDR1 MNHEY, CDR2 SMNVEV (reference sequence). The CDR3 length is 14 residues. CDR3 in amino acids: CASSPGQARGPLHF. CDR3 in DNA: TGTGCCAGCAGTCCGGGACAGGCCAGAGGACCCCTCCACTTT.

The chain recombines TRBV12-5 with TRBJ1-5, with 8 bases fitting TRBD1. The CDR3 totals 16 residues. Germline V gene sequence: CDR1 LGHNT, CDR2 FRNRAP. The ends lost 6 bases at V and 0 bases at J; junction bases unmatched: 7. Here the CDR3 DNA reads TGTGCTAGTGGAGGGACAGGAGAGACTAGCAATCAGCCCCAGCATTTT. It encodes CASGGTGETSNQPQHF. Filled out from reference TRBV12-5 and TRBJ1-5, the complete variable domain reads DARVTQTPRHKVTEMGQEVTMRCQPILGHNTVFWYRQTMMQGLELLAYFRNRAPLDDSGMPKDRFSAEMPDATLATLKIQPSEPRDSAVYFCASGGTGETSNQPQHFGDGTRLSIL.